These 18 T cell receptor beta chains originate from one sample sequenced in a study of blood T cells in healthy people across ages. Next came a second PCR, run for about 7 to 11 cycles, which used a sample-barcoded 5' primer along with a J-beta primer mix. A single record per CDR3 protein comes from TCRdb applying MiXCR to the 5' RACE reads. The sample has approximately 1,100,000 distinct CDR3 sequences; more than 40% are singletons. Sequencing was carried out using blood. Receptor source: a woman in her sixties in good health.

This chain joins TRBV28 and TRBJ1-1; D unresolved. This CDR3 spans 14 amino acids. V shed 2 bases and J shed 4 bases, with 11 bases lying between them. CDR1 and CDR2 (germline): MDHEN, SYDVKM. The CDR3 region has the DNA TGTGCCAGCAGTTTAATTAGGGAGGGCACTGAAGCTTTCTTT. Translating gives CASSLIREGTEAFF.

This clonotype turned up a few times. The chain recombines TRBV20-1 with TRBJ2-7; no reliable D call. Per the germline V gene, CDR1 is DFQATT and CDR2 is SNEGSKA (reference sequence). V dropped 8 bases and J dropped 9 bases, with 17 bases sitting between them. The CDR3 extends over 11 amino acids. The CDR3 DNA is TGCAGTTCCAACCCCGGCCTTGTGCAGTACTTC. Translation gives CSSNPGLVQYF.

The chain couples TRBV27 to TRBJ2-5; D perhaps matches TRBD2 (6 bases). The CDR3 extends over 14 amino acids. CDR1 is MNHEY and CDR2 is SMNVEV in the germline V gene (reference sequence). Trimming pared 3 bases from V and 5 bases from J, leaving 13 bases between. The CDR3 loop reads CASSFSGSRETQYF. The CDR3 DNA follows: TGTGCCAGCAGTTTTTCCGGGAGTAGGGAGACCCAGTACTTC.

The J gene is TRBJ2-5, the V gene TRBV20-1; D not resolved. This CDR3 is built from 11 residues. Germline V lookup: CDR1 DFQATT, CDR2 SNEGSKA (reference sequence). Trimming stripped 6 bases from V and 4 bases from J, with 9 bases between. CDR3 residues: CSAQGRETQYF. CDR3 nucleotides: TGCAGTGCCCAAGGACGAGAGACCCAGTACTTC.

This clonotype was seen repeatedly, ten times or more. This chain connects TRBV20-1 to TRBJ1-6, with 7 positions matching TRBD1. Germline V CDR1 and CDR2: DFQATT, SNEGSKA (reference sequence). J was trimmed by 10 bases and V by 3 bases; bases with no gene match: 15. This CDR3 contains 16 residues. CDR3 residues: CSASVPGQEFGSPLHF. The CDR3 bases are TGCAGTGCTAGCGTACCCGGACAGGAGTTTGGCTCACCCCTCCACTTT.

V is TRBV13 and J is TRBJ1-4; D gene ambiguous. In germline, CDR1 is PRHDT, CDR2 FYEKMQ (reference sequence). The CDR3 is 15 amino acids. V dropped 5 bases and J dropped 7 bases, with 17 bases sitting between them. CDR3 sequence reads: CASSPGGAEGEKLFF. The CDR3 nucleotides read TGTGCCAGCAGCCCCGGTGGAGCCGAGGGTGAAAAACTGTTTTTT.

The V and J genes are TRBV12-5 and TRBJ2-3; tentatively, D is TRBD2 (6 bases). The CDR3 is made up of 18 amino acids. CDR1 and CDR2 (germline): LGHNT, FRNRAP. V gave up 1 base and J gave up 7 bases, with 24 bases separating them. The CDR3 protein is CASGLETRDWAGRHTQYF. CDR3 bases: TGTGCTAGTGGTTTGGAGACCCGGGACTGGGCAGGGAGGCATACGCAGTATTTT.

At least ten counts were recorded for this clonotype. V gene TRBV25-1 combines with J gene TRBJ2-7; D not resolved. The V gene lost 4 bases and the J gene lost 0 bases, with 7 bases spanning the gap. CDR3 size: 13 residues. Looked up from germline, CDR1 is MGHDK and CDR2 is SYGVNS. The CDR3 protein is CASSGRSSYEQYF. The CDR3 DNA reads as TGTGCCAGCAGTGGGCGAAGCTCCTACGAGCAGTACTTC.

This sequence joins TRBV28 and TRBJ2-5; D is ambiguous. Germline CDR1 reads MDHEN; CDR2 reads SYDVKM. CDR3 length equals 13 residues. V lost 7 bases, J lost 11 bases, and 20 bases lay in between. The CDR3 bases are TGTGCCAGCACCTCGGACGTTTCGAGAGAGCAGTACTTC. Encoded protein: CASTSDVSREQYF.

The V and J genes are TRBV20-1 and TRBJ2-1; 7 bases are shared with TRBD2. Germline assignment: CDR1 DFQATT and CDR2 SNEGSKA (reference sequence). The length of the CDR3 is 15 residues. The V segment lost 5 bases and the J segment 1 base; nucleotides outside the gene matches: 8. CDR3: CSALDAGVSYNEQFF. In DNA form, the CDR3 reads TGCAGTGCTTTAGACGCGGGAGTATCCTACAATGAGCAGTTCTTC.

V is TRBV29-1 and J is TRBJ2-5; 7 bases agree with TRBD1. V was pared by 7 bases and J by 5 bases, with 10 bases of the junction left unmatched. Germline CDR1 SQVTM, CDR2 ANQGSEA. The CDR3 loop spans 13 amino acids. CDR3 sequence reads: CSAFLRGRETQYF. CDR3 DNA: TGCAGCGCCTTCCTGAGGGGGCGGGAGACCCAGTACTTC.

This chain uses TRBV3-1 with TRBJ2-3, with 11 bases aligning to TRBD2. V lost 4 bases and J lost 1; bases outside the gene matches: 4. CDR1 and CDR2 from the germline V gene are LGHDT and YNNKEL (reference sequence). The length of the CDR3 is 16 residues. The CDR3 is CASSRPGLAGTDTQYF. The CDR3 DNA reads TGTGCCAGCAGCCGACCGGGACTAGCGGGCACAGATACGCAGTATTTT.

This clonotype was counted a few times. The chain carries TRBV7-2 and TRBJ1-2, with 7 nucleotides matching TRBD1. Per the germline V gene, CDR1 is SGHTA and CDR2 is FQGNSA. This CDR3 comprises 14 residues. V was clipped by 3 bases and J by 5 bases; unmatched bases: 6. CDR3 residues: CASSFWDSAYGYTF. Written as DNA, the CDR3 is TGTGCCAGCAGCTTCTGGGACAGCGCGTATGGCTACACCTTC.

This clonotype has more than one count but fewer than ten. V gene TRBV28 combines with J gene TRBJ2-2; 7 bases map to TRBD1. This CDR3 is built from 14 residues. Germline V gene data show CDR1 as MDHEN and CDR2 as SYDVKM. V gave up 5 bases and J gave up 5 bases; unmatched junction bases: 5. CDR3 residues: CASSPTGKTGELFF. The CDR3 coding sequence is TGTGCCAGCAGTCCGACAGGGAAAACCGGGGAGCTGTTTTTT.

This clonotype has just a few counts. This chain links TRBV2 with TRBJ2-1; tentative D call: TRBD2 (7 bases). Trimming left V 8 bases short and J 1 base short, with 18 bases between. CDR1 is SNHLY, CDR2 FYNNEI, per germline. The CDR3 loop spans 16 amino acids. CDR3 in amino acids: CASQPGASGSYNEQFF. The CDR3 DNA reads TGTGCCAGCCAACCAGGGGCTAGCGGTTCCTACAATGAGCAGTTCTTC.

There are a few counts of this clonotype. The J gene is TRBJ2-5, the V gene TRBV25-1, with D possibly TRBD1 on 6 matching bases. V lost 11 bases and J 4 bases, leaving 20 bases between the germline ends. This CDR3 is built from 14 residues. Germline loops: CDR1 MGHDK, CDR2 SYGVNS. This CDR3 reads CAPTLRGSRETQYF. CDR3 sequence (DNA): TGTGCCCCAACGTTGAGGGGGAGTAGAGAGACCCAGTACTTC. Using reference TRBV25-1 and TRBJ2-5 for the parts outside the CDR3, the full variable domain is EADIYQTPRYLVIGTGKKITLECSQTMGHDKMYWYQQDPGMELHLIHYSYGVNSTEKGDLSSESTVSRIRTEHFPLTLESARPSHTSQYLCAPTLRGSRETQYFGPGTRLLVL.

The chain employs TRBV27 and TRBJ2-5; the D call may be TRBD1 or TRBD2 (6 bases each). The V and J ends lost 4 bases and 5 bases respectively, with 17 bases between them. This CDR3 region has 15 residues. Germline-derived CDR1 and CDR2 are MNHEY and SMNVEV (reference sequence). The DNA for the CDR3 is TGTGCCAGCAGTTGGTCGGGGGCACACGAGGAGACCCAGTACTTC. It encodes CASSWSGAHEETQYF.

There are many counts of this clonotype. The CDR3 DNA reads TGCAGCGTTGACCGGACAGGGGCGGGCTCCTACAATGAGCAGTTCTTC. This gives the protein CSVDRTGAGSYNEQFF. This chain links TRBV29-1 with TRBJ2-1; 9 bases match TRBD1. Germline trimming cut 3 bases from V and 0 bases from J; bases unmatched to any gene: 6. The V gene's germline CDR1 is SQVTM and CDR2 ANQGSEA. The length of the CDR3 is 16 residues.